The T cell receptor beta chain described here comes from a study of PD-1 blockade in mismatch repair-deficient tumors. Measured with immunoSEQ multiplex PCR; TCRdb has only the in-frame clones, and not every one. The table lists 95,000 to 150,000 clones, around 86% of them singletons. Germline lookup yields CDR1 SGHDN and CDR2 FVKESK. The V gene end was trimmed by 2 bases and the J gene end by 2 bases; junction bases not matched to a gene: 7. CDR3 length: 16 residues. This receptor was taken from an adult with mismatch repair-deficient cancer. The sample in question was peripheral blood, obtained 44 weeks after starting pembrolizumab. The chain links TRBV14 to TRBJ2-7; 9 positions match TRBD1. The chain's CDR3 is CASSQSSGQGAYEQYF. The DNA of the CDR3 is TGTGCCAGCAGCCAATCCTCGGGACAGGGAGCCTACGAGCAGTACTTC. Using reference TRBV14 and TRBJ2-7 for the parts outside the CDR3, the full variable domain is EAGVTQFPSHSVIEKGQTVTLRCDPISGHDNLYWYRRVMGKEIKFLLHFVKESKQDESGMPNNRFLAERTGGTYSTLKVQPAELEDSGVYFCASSQSSGQGAYEQYFGPGTRLTVT.